A selection of T cell receptor beta chains follows, all from one sample in a study of Japanese encephalitis immunity and Zika vaccine responses. Via MiXCR, TCRdb re-called the 5' RACE reads, giving one row per CDR3 protein. The sample has some 150 distinct CDR3 sequences, more than 3.5% seen once. The starting material was antigen-activated CD8+ T cells from blood, cultured, obtained during a Zika inactivated vaccine study. These receptor sequences come from an adult woman who received an inactivated Zika virus vaccine. Each CDR3 is given with its conserved first and last residue. The order of the fields is CDR3 protein, CDR3 DNA, J gene, V gene, D gene, clone size. The D gene is left open where the match is weak. Each size is once, few, many, or a class for an expanded clone.

CASSVDSSGANVLTF TGTGCCAGCAGTGTCGACAGCTCTGGGGCCAACGTCCTGACTTTC TRBJ2-6 TRBV6-1 . medium-sized
CASSPRTYRRSNQPQHF TGTGCCAGTAGTCCTCGAACCTACAGAAGAAGCAATCAGCCCCAGCATTTT TRBJ1-5 TRBV19 . large